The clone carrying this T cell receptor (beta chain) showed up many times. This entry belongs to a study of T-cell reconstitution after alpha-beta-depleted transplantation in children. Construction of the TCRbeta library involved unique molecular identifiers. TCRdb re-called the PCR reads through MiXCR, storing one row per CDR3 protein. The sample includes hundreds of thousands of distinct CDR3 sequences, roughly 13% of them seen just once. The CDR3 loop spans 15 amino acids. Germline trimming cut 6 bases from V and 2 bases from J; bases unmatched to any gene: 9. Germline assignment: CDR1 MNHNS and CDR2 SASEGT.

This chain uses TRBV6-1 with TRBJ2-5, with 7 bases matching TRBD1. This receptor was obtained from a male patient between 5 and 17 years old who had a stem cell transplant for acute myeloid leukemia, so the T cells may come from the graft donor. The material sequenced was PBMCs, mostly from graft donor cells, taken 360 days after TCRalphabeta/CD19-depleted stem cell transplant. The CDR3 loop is CASSPTGQLQETQYF. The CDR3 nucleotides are TGTGCCAGCAGCCCTACGGGACAGCTGCAAGAGACCCAGTACTTC.